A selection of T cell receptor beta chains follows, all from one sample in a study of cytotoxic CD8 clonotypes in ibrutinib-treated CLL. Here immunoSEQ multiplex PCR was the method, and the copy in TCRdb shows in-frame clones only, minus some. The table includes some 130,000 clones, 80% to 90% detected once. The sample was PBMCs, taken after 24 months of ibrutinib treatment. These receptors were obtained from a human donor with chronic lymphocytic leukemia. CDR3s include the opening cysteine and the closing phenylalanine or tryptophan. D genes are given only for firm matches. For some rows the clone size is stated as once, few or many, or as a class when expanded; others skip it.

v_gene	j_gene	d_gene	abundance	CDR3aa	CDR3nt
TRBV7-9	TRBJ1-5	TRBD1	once	CASSGDRNQPQHF	TGTGCCAGCAGCGGGGACAGAAATCAGCCCCAGCATTTT
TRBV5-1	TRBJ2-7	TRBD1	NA	CASSPGTGGWYEQYF	TGCGCCAGCAGCCCCGGGACAGGGGGCTGGTACGAGCAGTACTTC
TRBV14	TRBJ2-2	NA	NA	CASSQGMNTGELFF	TGTGCCAGCAGCCAAGGAATGAACACCGGGGAGCTGTTTTTT
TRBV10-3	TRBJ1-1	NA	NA	CAISEGTGVTEAFF	TGTGCCATCAGTGAAGGTACGGGCGTCACTGAAGCTTTCTTT
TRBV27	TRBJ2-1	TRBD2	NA	CASSLKTSGTPWFF	TGTGCCAGCAGTTTAAAGACTAGCGGGACTCCATGGTTCTTC
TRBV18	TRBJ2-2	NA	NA	CASSPNLGGGELFF	TGTGCCAGCTCACCGAACCTCGGGGGCGGGGAGCTGTTTTTT
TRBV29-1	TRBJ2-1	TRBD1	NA	CSVGGTGSSYNEQFF	TGCAGCGTTGGTGGGACAGGAAGCTCCTACAATGAGCAGTTCTTC
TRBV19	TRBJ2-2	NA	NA	CASRVTGNTGELFF	TGTGCCAGTAGGGTGACAGGGAACACCGGGGAGCTGTTTTTT
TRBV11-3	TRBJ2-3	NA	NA	CASSLFGGTTDTQYF	TGTGCCAGCAGCCTGTTTGGGGGGACTACAGATACGCAGTATTTT
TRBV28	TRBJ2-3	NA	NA	CASKSLADTQYF	TGTGCCAGCAAGAGTTTGGCAGATACGCAGTATTTT
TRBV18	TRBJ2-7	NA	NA	CASSPGWRAYEQYF	TGTGCCAGCTCACCAGGATGGCGAGCCTACGAGCAGTACTTC
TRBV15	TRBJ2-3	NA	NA	CATSRESGDTQYF	TGTGCCACCAGCAGAGAGTCCGGGGATACGCAGTATTTT
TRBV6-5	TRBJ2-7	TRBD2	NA	CASSPRTSGAYEQYF	TGTGCCAGCAGTCCTAGGACTAGCGGGGCCTACGAGCAGTACTTC
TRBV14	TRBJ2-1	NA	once	CASSQDEIAVLYNEQFF	TGTGCCAGCAGCCAAGATGAGATCGCGGTCCTCTACAATGAGCAGTTCTTC
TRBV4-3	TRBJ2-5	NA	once	CASSQATLPQETQYF	TGCGCCAGCAGCCAAGCGACCTTGCCTCAAGAGACCCAGTACTTC
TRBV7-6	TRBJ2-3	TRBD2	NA	CASSLGSGGAAEDTQYF	TGTGCCAGCAGCTTAGGGAGCGGGGGGGCCGCTGAAGATACGCAGTATTTT
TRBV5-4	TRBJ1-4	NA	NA	CASTAGGTSAPEKLFF	TGTGCCAGCACCGCGGGGGGCACGTCGGCTCCTGAAAAACTGTTTTTT
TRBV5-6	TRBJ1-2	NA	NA	CASSLEQVVGYTF	TGTGCCAGCAGCTTGGAACAGGTGGTGGGCTACACCTTC
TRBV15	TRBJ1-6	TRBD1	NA	CATSRVGTDDSPLHF	TGTGCCACCAGCAGAGTCGGGACAGACGATTCACCCCTCCACTTT
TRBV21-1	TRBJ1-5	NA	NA	CASSKWARWGEQPQHF	TGTGCCAGCAGCAAATGGGCGCGCTGGGGCGAACAGCCCCAGCATTTT
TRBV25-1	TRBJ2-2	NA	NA	CASSESPQRELFF	TGTGCCAGCAGTGAATCCCCCCAGAGGGAGCTGTTTTTT